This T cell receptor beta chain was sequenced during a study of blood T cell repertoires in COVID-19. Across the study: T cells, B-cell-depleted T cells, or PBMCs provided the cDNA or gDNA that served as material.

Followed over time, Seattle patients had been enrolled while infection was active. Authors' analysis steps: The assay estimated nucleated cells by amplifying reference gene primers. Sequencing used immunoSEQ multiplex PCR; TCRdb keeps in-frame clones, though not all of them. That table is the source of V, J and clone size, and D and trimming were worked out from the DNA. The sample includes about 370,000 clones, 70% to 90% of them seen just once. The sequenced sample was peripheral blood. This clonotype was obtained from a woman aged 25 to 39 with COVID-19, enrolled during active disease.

The CDR3 region has the DNA TGTGCCAGCAGCCAAGATCACTTGTCAGGGAAGACCCAGTACTTC. Its translation is CASSQDHLSGKTQYF. The chain couples TRBV3-1 (or the pseudogene TRBV3-2) to TRBJ2-5; maybe TRBD1 (5 bases). Trimming took 0 bases from V and 6 from J, leaving 14 bases between them. CDR3 length: 15 amino acids. The germline gives CDR1 LGHDT, CDR2 YNNKEL (reference sequence).